This T cell receptor (beta chain) was obtained from a study of graft-versus-host responses after intestinal transplantation. Study-level background: Transplant recipients had multivisceral, liver-intestinal, or isolated intestinal grafts. All of the recipients had induction that used anti-thymocyte globulin, then tacrolimus and steroids for about 3 years.

As to this clone: What it recognizes is unknown.

Overall study findings and caveats: The authors found GvH clones in recipient marrow, some appearing first in ileum or blood. Early after transplant, HvG clones declined as circulating GvH clones peaked.

Profiling relied on immunoSEQ multiplex PCR, and the TCRdb table lists in-frame clones only, not all of them. The sample includes 70,000 to 95,000 clones, approximately 95% of them seen just once. Trimming removed 4 bases at V and 3 bases at J, with 15 bases between. Germline CDR1 and CDR2: MGHRA and YSYEKL. The CDR3 extends over 16 amino acids. The TCR was taken from a human donor who was the organ donor for an intestinal transplant. The material was unstimulated CD8+ T cells sorted from spleen or lymph node cells, obtained before transplant. The chain uses TRBV4-1 and TRBJ1-4; D remains unclear. CDR3 residues: CASSRWETASNEKLFF. The CDR3 coding sequence is TGCGCCAGCAGCCGGTGGGAGACGGCATCTAATGAAAAACTGTTTTTT.